The next 28 T cell receptor beta chains were all read from a single sample in a study of read filtering for tumor transcriptome and immune sequencing. The library was built from around 0.4 ug RNA with molecular barcoded adaptors for alpha/delta and beta/gamma chains. One entry per CDR3 protein, called by TCRdb with MiXCR from the reads. There are 35,000 to 40,000 distinct CDR3 sequences in the sample; about an eighth occur only once, and roughly 35% lies in the top ten. Material for sequencing was a population of CD138-negative cells sorted from bone marrow. The source is a donor at least 40 years old with multiple myeloma.

This clonotype was detected many times. The chain uses TRBV4-1 and TRBJ1-4, with 8 positions matching TRBD1. Trimming cost V 6 bases and J 7 bases; bases outside gene matches: 10. The CDR3 is 15 amino acids. Germline CDR1 is MGHRA and CDR2 is YSYEKL. For the CDR3, the DNA is TGCGCCAGCAGGCGACAGGGGAGGGGTAGTGAAAAACTGTTTTTT. Its translation: CASRRQGRGSEKLFF.

CDR3 amino acids: CASSLNMGTEAFF. The CDR3 nucleotides read TGTGCCAGTAGTTTAAACATGGGCACTGAAGCTTTCTTT. This chain connects TRBV19 to TRBJ1-1; D unclear. The CDR3 sequence is 13 residues long. Germline V CDR1 and CDR2: LNHDA, SQIVND (reference sequence). Trimming left V 5 bases short and J 4 bases short, with 11 bases between.

Worth noting for this clonotype: Without the conserved terminal phenylalanine or tryptophan, this CDR3 likely stems from a read error. It is unclear where the CDR3 begins or ends on the DNA, so no DNA is shown, and the CDR3 is as TCRdb lists it. The chain employs TRBV29-1 and TRBJ2-1; the tabulated D call, TRBD2, remains unverified against the DNA. Germline V gene sequence: CDR1 SQVTM, CDR2 ANQGSEA. The CDR3 is made up of 16 amino acids, end residues included. CDR3 sequence reads: CSVGGGLAGVNNEQLS.

This clonotype was seen repeatedly, ten times or more. The V gene is TRBV4-2, the J gene TRBJ2-2; perhaps TRBD2 as D (6 bases). This CDR3 has 14 residues. Per the germline V gene, CDR1 is LGHNA and CDR2 is YNFKEQ. V was clipped by 3 bases and J by 1 base, with 6 bases between them. This CDR3 is CASSHGRNTGELFF. CDR3 bases: TGTGCCAGCAGCCACGGGAGGAACACCGGGGAGCTGTTTTTT.

For this clonotype: This is likely an artifact of a read error, given a far larger clone one base away. The final CDR3 position lacks the conserved phenylalanine or tryptophan, pointing to a likely read error. The chain carries TRBV6-5 and TRBJ2-3; D uncertain. Per germline, CDR1 MNHEY and CDR2 SVGAGI. CDR3 size: 11 residues. V was clipped by 6 bases and J by 4 bases, with 5 bases between them. This CDR3 is CASSISDTQYL. CDR3 bases: TGTGCCAGCAGCATTTCAGATACGCAGTATCTT.

This clonotype was seen repeatedly, ten times or more. The genes are TRBV2 and TRBJ1-2; D remains unclear. The germline V and J ends were trimmed by 2 bases and 4 bases, with 23 bases remaining between them. CDR1 is SNHLY, CDR2 FYNNEI, per germline. This CDR3 spans 18 amino acids. CDR3 in DNA: TGTGCCAGCAGTGAAAATCCGGCAGTGGAAATTGGTGGCTATGGCTACACCTTC. Translated, it gives CASSENPAVEIGGYGYTF.

This clonotype was counted at least ten times. The chain has TRBV11-2 and TRBJ2-7; D remains ambiguous. The V gene lost 4 bases and the J gene lost 4 bases, with 5 bases spanning the gap. Germline lookup yields CDR1 SGHAT and CDR2 FQNNGV. The CDR3 covers 11 residues. The CDR3 loop reads CASSSFYEQYF. The CDR3 DNA is TGTGCCAGCAGCTCTTTTTACGAGCAGTACTTC.

Comments on this clonotype: The junction and the germline gene differ at one end; a read error may be behind it. The chain couples TRBV5-4 to TRBJ2-3, with D uncertain. The CDR3 length is 12 residues. Germline V gives CDR1 SGHNT, CDR2 YYREEE (reference sequence). The CDR3 sequence: CANSSLQDTQYF. The CDR3 DNA is TGTGCCAACAGCTCATTGCAAGATACGCAGTATTTT.

The sample holds many counts of this clonotype. The gene calls are TRBV9 and TRBJ2-1, with a possible D match to TRBD1 (6 bases). This CDR3 contains 15 residues. Germline loops: CDR1 SGDLS, CDR2 YYNGEE. Trimming took off 4 bases at V and 1 base at J, with 12 bases between the two ends. The CDR3 protein is CASSQGLRSYNEQFF. Here the CDR3 DNA reads TGTGCCAGCAGCCAGGGGCTCCGGTCCTACAATGAGCAGTTCTTC.

The count of this clonotype is one. A read error may be the cause here, since a much bigger clone is one base away. The chain links TRBV28 to TRBJ2-2; 7 nucleotides agree with TRBD2. The CDR3 covers 14 residues. In germline, CDR1 is MDHEN, CDR2 SYDVKM. In DNA, the CDR3 is TGTGCCAGCAGTTTCGCGGGAGCGGTCGGGGAGCTGTTGTTT. It yields the protein CASSFAGAVGELLF. Full variable domain (outside the CDR3, taken from reference TRBV28 and TRBJ2-2): DVKVTQSSRYLVKRTGEKVFLECVQDMDHENMFWYRQDPGLGLRLIYFSYDVKMKEKGDIPEGYSVSREKKERFSLILESASTNQTSMYLCASSFAGAVGELLFGEGSRLTVL.

This clonotype was detected many times. V usage is TRBV7-2 and J usage is TRBJ1-6; D is unclear. Germline CDR1 SGHTA, CDR2 FQGNSA. Trimming shortened V by 1 base and J by 8 bases, and 9 bases separated the two germline ends. The CDR3 runs 14 residues. CDR3 protein: CASSLDVSYSPLHF. CDR3 in DNA: TGTGCCAGCAGCTTAGATGTCAGTTATTCACCCCTCCACTTT.

This clonotype was picked up many times. The chain combines TRBV20-1 with TRBJ2-3, with TRBD2 matching 12 bases. The CDR3 is made up of 15 amino acids. The V gene's germline CDR1 is DFQATT and CDR2 SNEGSKA (reference sequence). V shed 5 bases and J 4 bases; nucleotides not matched to a gene: 7. The CDR3 loop is CSAHPTSGSADTQYF. The DNA for the CDR3 is TGCAGTGCTCATCCGACTAGCGGGAGCGCAGATACGCAGTATTTT.

On this clonotype: One junction end disagrees with the germline gene, perhaps due to a read error. The gene calls are TRBV12-5 and TRBJ2-1, with D perhaps TRBD1 (5 bases). This CDR3 contains 12 residues. Germline loops: CDR1 LGHNT, CDR2 FRNRAP. The CDR3 bases are TGCGCTAGTGGTTTGAGACAGAATGGGCAGTTCTTC. Its protein is CASGLRQNGQFF.

This clonotype was counted at least ten times. The V gene is TRBV5-1, the J gene TRBJ2-7; D unclear. Trimming removed 2 bases at V and 4 bases at J, with 7 bases between. The CDR3 contains 12 residues. Germline CDR1 is SGHRS and CDR2 is YFSETQ. CDR3 nucleotide sequence: TGCGCCAGCAGCTTCCGAAGATACGAGCAGTACTTC. Translated, it gives CASSFRRYEQYF.

J is TRBJ2-5 and V is TRBV28; D is undetermined. CDR1 is MDHEN and CDR2 is SYDVKM in the germline V gene. This CDR3 region has 15 residues. V was trimmed by 6 bases and J by 5 bases, leaving 19 bases between them. The CDR3 nucleotides read TGTGCCAGCAGCTCCCGGAATAGACTTGATGAGACCCAGTACTTC. It yields the protein CASSSRNRLDETQYF.

This clonotype was counted many times. The chain combines TRBV6-2 or TRBV6-3 with TRBJ2-7; no firm D call. This CDR3 is 15 amino acids long. With 2 bases removed from V and 3 bases from J, the gap between germline ends came to 14 bases. CDR1 is MNHEY, CDR2 SVGEGT, per germline. The DNA for the CDR3 is TGTGCCAGCAGTTACGGGGAACTACTCTACTACGAGCAGTACTTC. This gives the protein CASSYGELLYYEQYF.

This clonotype was counted at least ten times. The rearrangement links TRBV29-1 to TRBJ2-7; 9 nucleotides align to TRBD1. This CDR3 contains 15 residues. The trim removed 6 bases at V and 0 bases at J, leaving 9 bases unmatched. Germline CDR1 SQVTM, CDR2 ANQGSEA. CDR3 amino acids: CSVRGGQGNSYEQYF. The CDR3 region has the DNA TGCAGCGTACGAGGCGGACAGGGGAACTCCTACGAGCAGTACTTC.

Turning to this clonotype: One junction end disagrees with the germline gene, perhaps due to a read error. The chain joins TRBV15 to TRBJ2-1; 10 positions match TRBD2. CDR1 and CDR2 (germline): LNHNV, YYDKDF (reference sequence). CDR3 length: 16 residues. CDR3 region: CATSRDFTSGINELFF. The CDR3 coding sequence is TGTGCCACCAGCAGAGATTTTACTAGCGGGATTAATGAGCTGTTCTTC.

This clonotype was observed at least ten times. The rearrangement joins TRBV7-9 to TRBJ1-1; possibly TRBD1 for D (6 bases). Between the trimmed V and J ends, which lost 3 bases and 5 bases, there was a span of 16 bases. Germline CDR1 is SEHNR and CDR2 is FQNEAQ (reference sequence). The CDR3 consists of 15 residues. CDR3 loop: CASSFYRGSGTEAFF. The DNA for the CDR3 is TGTGCCAGCAGCTTCTATAGGGGGTCGGGGACTGAAGCTTTCTTT.

This clonotype was seen repeatedly, ten times or more. V gene TRBV7-2 combines with J gene TRBJ1-2; TRBD1 is a possible D gene (5 bases). CDR1 is SGHTA, CDR2 FQGNSA, per germline. This CDR3 has 13 residues. V gave up 2 bases and J gave up 7 bases, with 11 bases separating them. CDR3 in DNA: TGTGCCAGCAGCTTATATCAGGGCTCTGGCTACACCTTC. This codes for CASSLYQGSGYTF.

This clonotype was detected many times. The chain couples TRBV4-2 to TRBJ1-2; 11 bases are a match to TRBD1. Trimming at V came to 3 bases and at J to 3 bases, leaving 3 bases not matched to a gene. The CDR3 totals 15 residues. The germline V gene encodes CDR1 LGHNA and CDR2 YNFKEQ. CDR3 DNA sequence: TGTGCCAGCAGCCACCCGGGACAGGGGGACTATGGCTACACCTTC. Protein product: CASSHPGQGDYGYTF.

This clonotype was recorded once. The chain recombines TRBV23-1 with TRBJ2-1; possible D gene TRBD2, 6 bases. TRBV23-1 is noted as an ORF with a role that remains uncertain. This CDR3 has 12 residues. Trimming left V 6 bases short and J 5 bases short, with 8 bases between. CDR3 protein: CASRGGDNEQFF. In DNA, the CDR3 is TGCGCCAGCAGGGGGGGTGACAATGAGCAGTTCTTC.

This clonotype was seen many times. The chain employs TRBV9 and TRBJ2-1; 9 bases are shared with TRBD1. The CDR3 has 14 amino acids. The V segment lost 3 bases and the J segment 5 bases; nucleotides outside the gene matches: 3. Germline values: CDR1 SGDLS, CDR2 YYNGEE. CDR3 DNA sequence: TGTGCCAGCAGCGCTTGGACAGGGGACAATGAGCAGTTCTTC. Translating gives CASSAWTGDNEQFF. The complete variable domain, with remaining parts taken from reference TRBV9 and TRBJ2-1, reads DSGVTQTPKHLITATGQRVTLRCSPRSGDLSVYWYQQSLDQGLQFLIQYYNGEERAKGNILERFSAQQFPDLHSELNLSSLELGDSALYFCASSAWTGDNEQFFGPGTRLTVL.

Many counts were recorded for this clonotype. Written as DNA, the CDR3 is TGTGCCAGCAGCCTAAGTAATTTGACAGGGGTTAATGAAAAACTGTTTTTT. This encodes CASSLSNLTGVNEKLFF. The chain recombines TRBV3-1 with TRBJ1-4, with TRBD1 matching 8 bases. The junction had 11 bases not matched to a gene; V was cut back by 4 bases and J by 4 bases. There are 17 residues in the CDR3. CDR1 and CDR2 from the germline V gene are LGHDT and YNNKEL (reference sequence).

At least ten counts were recorded for this clonotype. This chain links TRBV29-1 with TRBJ1-3; D is undetermined. The CDR3 has 12 residues. In germline, CDR1 is SQVTM, CDR2 ANQGSEA. The V end was cut by 7 bases, the J end by 2 bases, with 9 bases between. CDR3 in amino acids: CSAATAGNTIYF. The CDR3 coding sequence is TGCAGCGCTGCCACAGCTGGAAACACCATATATTTT.

Many counts were recorded for this clonotype. This chain links TRBV3-1 with TRBJ2-7; 7 bases match TRBD1. CDR3 size: 13 residues. Per the germline V gene, CDR1 is LGHDT and CDR2 is YNNKEL (reference sequence). Germline trimming cut 8 bases from V and 7 bases from J; bases unmatched to any gene: 11. CDR3 amino acids: CASGPDRVGEQYF. Here the CDR3 DNA reads TGTGCCAGCGGACCCGACAGGGTGGGTGAGCAGTACTTC.

This clonotype was counted only a few times. The rearrangement links TRBV5-1 to TRBJ2-1; 9 positions match TRBD1. The CDR3 is 19 residues long. Losses at the gene ends were 0 bases for V and 0 bases for J; bases not matched to a gene: 10. Germline CDR1 reads SGHRS; CDR2 reads YFSETQ. CDR3 sequence (DNA): TGCGCCAGCAGCTTGGGAACAGGGGGCAGTATGAGCTCCTACAATGAGCAGTTCTTC. This codes for CASSLGTGGSMSSYNEQFF.

This clonotype has at least ten counts. J is TRBJ2-1 and V is TRBV7-9; the match to TRBD2 covers 9 bases. Germline CDR1 reads SEHNR; CDR2 reads FQNEAQ (reference sequence). The CDR3 extends over 16 amino acids. V dropped 5 bases and J dropped 3; count of bases not matched to a gene: 8. In DNA, the CDR3 is TGTGCCAGCAGCGCCGACGGGACTAGCAACTACAATGAGCAGTTCTTC. Translating it yields CASSADGTSNYNEQFF.